Listed below are T cell receptor beta chains from one sample, sequenced in a study of identical twins. MiXCR was run by TCRdb on the 5' RACE reads, yielding one entry per CDR3 protein. The profile covers roughly 540,000 distinct CDR3 sequences, with 20% to 25% appearing a single time and about 0.93% taken by the ten largest. This sample also appeared in a second study, on T cells expressing NK-cell markers.

The sample taken for sequencing was CD4+ T cells sorted from blood. The receptors shown here come from a woman aged 18-35 years in good health. CDR3s include the opening cysteine and the closing phenylalanine or tryptophan. D genes are given only for firm matches. The size entry is marked missing in some rows and otherwise reads once, few, many or a size class.

TRBJ1-5,-,-,TRBV12-3/TRBV12-4,TGTGCCAGCAGTTTATCCCCCCAGCCCCAGCATTTT,CASSLSPQPQHF
TRBJ2-7,-,few,TRBV27,TGTGCCAGCAGGCTCAAGGCGATCCTGGCCTCCACAGCTTACGAGCAGTACTTC,CASRLKAILASTAYEQYF
TRBJ2-2,TRBD2,-,TRBV10-2,TGCGCCAGCAGTGCCTCTCGACTAGCGGGGGGCCCGACACCGAACACCGGGGAGCTGTTTTTT,CASSASRLAGGPTPNTGELFF
TRBJ1-3,-,-,TRBV10-3,TGTGCCATCATGAGTAGGACTGGAAACACCATATATTTT,CAIMSRTGNTIYF
TRBJ2-1,-,-,TRBV6-1,TGTGCCAGCAGTACGGGGACTCGCAATGAGCAGTTCTTC,CASSTGTRNEQFF
TRBJ1-1,-,many,TRBV7-2,TGTGCCAGCAGCCAGCGAGTAAACACTGAAGCTTTCTTT,CASSQRVNTEAFF
TRBJ2-1,TRBD1,-,TRBV30,TGTGCCGGCCTACGGGACAGAAACAATGAGCAGTTCTTC,CAGLRDRNNEQFF
TRBJ2-4,TRBD2,few,TRBV20-1,TGCAGTGCTAGACCGGGAGGGCGTGGAAACATTCAGTACTTC,CSARPGGRGNIQYF
TRBJ1-2,-,few,TRBV6-5,TGTGCCAGCCGCACGGCGACGGGGGGCTACACCTTC,CASRTATGGYTF
TRBJ1-5,-,few,TRBV12-3/TRBV12-4,TGTGCCAGCAACTACCCCCCCCAGCCCCAGCATTTT,CASNYPPQPQHF
TRBJ1-1,-,-,TRBV6-5,TGTGCCAGCAGTTACTCTAAAAGGAACACTGAAGCTTTCTTT,CASSYSKRNTEAFF
TRBJ1-2,-,few,TRBV5-1,TGCGCCAGCAACCCAGGGGCACCCGTCTATGGCTACACCTTC,CASNPGAPVYGYTF
TRBJ1-1,-,-,TRBV12-3/TRBV12-4,TGTGCCAGCAGCTCCAGGGAGGGTACTGAAGCTTTCTTT,CASSSREGTEAFF
TRBJ2-1,-,-,TRBV15,TGTGCCACCAGCAGAGAGTCGGGGTACAATGAGCAGTTCTTC,CATSRESGYNEQFF
TRBJ1-4,-,-,TRBV12-3/TRBV12-4,TGTGCCAGCAGTTTCAAAGGAGGTGAAAAACTGTTTTTT,CASSFKGGEKLFF
TRBJ2-3,TRBD2,few,TRBV20-1,TGCAGTGCGAAAGGGATCGGGACTAGCGGCCACACAGATACGCAGTATTTT,CSAKGIGTSGHTDTQYF
TRBJ2-6,-,few,TRBV3-1,TGTGCCAGCAGCCAGGGCTACTCTGGGGCCAACGTCCTGACTTTC,CASSQGYSGANVLTF
TRBJ2-7,TRBD1,few,TRBV11-2,TGTGCCAGCAGCTTAGCCCGGAGACAGGGAAACGAGCAGTACTTC,CASSLARRQGNEQYF
TRBJ2-7,TRBD2,-,TRBV4-3,TGCGCCAGCAGCCAAGAAGTTACTAGCGGACACTACGAGCAGTACTTC,CASSQEVTSGHYEQYF
TRBJ2-3,-,-,TRBV20-1,TGCAGTGCTAGATTTCCCGGCACAGATACGCAGTATTTT,CSARFPGTDTQYF
TRBJ1-1,-,few,TRBV9,TGTGCCAGCAGCCCTCAAGCGACCGGAGGGACTGAAGCTTTCTTT,CASSPQATGGTEAFF
TRBJ1-2,-,-,TRBV29-1,TGCAGCGTTGATGATGGAAAAGGGGGCTACACCTTC,CSVDDGKGGYTF
TRBJ2-7,TRBD2,-,TRBV7-9,TGTGCCAGCAGATACGGGACTAGCGGGGGCTCCTACGAGCAGTACTTC,CASRYGTSGGSYEQYF
TRBJ1-2,TRBD1,-,TRBV7-9,TGTGCCAGCAGTTTCAGACAGGGCCACAACTATGGCTACACCTTC,CASSFRQGHNYGYTF
TRBJ1-2,TRBD1,few,TRBV24-1,TGTGCCACCAGTGATTTTGGACAGGGCCTCTCCTTC,CATSDFGQGLSF
TRBJ1-5,-,-,TRBV20-1,TGCAGTGCTAGACCCCTGGGTGGCGCCCCTGAGACCCAGCATTTT,CSARPLGGAPETQHF
TRBJ2-7,-,-,TRBV15,TGTGCCACCAGCAGAGGGACAACCCGACTTTCCTACGAGCAGTACTTC,CATSRGTTRLSYEQYF
TRBJ2-3,-,-,TRBV5-1,TGCGCCAGCAGCTGGGGGGAGGTCACAGATACGCAGTATTTT,CASSWGEVTDTQYF
TRBJ2-5,TRBD2,-,TRBV27,TGTGCCAGCAGTCCAAGACTAGCGGGAGCGGGGGCAAAGACCCAGTACTTC,CASSPRLAGAGAKTQYF
TRBJ1-2,-,-,TRBV12-5,TGTGCCTCCAGCCAAGAAGTTACGGGGATCTATGGCTACACCTTC,CASSQEVTGIYGYTF
TRBJ2-2,-,-,TRBV4-1,TGCGCCAGCAGCCAAGTTCAAGGCAGGGCTCACAACACCGGGGAGCTGTTTTTT,CASSQVQGRAHNTGELFF
TRBJ2-7,-,many,TRBV5-1,TGCGCCAGCAGCTTGGGCGGGACGGACCCCTACGAGCAGTACTTC,CASSLGGTDPYEQYF
TRBJ2-1,-,few,TRBV6-5,TGTGCCAGCAGTTCGGGCACCTACAATGAGCAGTTCTTC,CASSSGTYNEQFF
TRBJ1-4,TRBD1,few,TRBV6-5,TGTGCCAGCAGTTATGCCAGGGGGCGAGGGGAAAAACTGTTTTTT,CASSYARGRGEKLFF
TRBJ1-5,TRBD1,-,TRBV18,TGTGCCAGCTCACGGGACAGGTGGGCTCAGCCCCAGCATTTT,CASSRDRWAQPQHF
TRBJ2-6,TRBD2,few,TRBV7-9,TGTGCCGGCGGGACGGGGGGACTCTCTGGGGCCAACGTCCTGACTTTC,CAGGTGGLSGANVLTF
TRBJ2-6,-,few,TRBV7-8,TGTGCCAGCAGCTCTACAGGGAGCTGGGCCAACGTCCTGACTTTC,CASSSTGSWANVLTF
TRBJ2-7,TRBD1,few,TRBV7-2,TGTGCCAGCAGCCCCGGGACAGGGGGGGCTGGGCAGTACTTC,CASSPGTGGAGQYF
TRBJ1-1,-,-,TRBV5-1,TGCGCCAGCAGCTACGACCCCTTGAACACTGAAGCTTTCTTT,CASSYDPLNTEAFF
TRBJ2-2,TRBD2,few,TRBV3-1,TGTGCCAGCAGCCAGAGTAGCGGGATCGCCGGGGAGCTGTTTTTT,CASSQSSGIAGELFF
TRBJ1-4,TRBD1,few,TRBV5-1,TGCGCCAGCAGCAGGGGGACAGGGGAAAAACTGTTTTTT,CASSRGTGEKLFF
TRBJ1-2,TRBD1,few,TRBV7-9,TGTGCCAGCAGCTTAATAGGGGGCGCTGGCTATGGCTACACCTTC,CASSLIGGAGYGYTF
TRBJ1-2,TRBD1,-,TRBV5-4,TGTGCCAGCAGCTTGAAACAGGGGGGTCTCTATGGCTACACCTTC,CASSLKQGGLYGYTF
TRBJ2-5,TRBD2,few,TRBV20-1,TGCAGTGCTTACCCAAGACGGGCGGGGGGTACAGAGACCCAGTACTTC,CSAYPRRAGGTETQYF